The T cell receptor beta chain under discussion was sequenced for a study of vaccination and CD4 T cells after COVID-19 (dated by TCRdb to between 2021 and 2023). For the wider study: In the convalescent cohort there were six males and four females, among whom were two Hispanic individuals, seven Caucasians, two Asians and one multiracial person. Participants got two doses of the Pfizer-BioNTech BNT162b2 vaccine (n=8) or two doses of the Moderna mRNA-1273 vaccine (n=2). Post-COVID blood samples were collected from convalescent patients a median of approximately 93 days after diagnosis, with a range of roughly 35 to 180 days. The time from the second vaccine dose to post-vaccine blood sampling had a median of roughly 72 days and ranged from about 14 to 250 days. Overlapping spike peptide pools from SARS-CoV-2 and from the common cold coronaviruses HCoV-NL63, HCoV-OC43 and HCoV-229E were used as culture stimuli. Control cultures received a CEFX viral epitope pool as the positive control, an HIV-1 Nef peptide pool as the negative control, or no peptide. The spike-specific CD4+ TCR repertoire was compared before and after mRNA vaccination in approximately 9 COVID-19 convalescent patients and a few infection-naive healthy vaccine recipients. On the study overall, not on this receptor specifically: Nearly all vaccine-specific clones in convalescent patients (304 of 307) were mono-reactive for SARS-CoV-2 spike rather than cross-reactive with common cold coronaviruses. The number of convalescent patients in the study was relatively small, and the study did not examine early timepoints following natural infection. The median count of SARS-CoV-2-reactive clonotypes went up from 21 after infection to about 41 after vaccination, although the change was not significant. Among convalescent patients, a median around 89% of the SARS-CoV-2-reactive clones seen after vaccination appeared only after vaccination, which suggests priming specific to the vaccine.

What this sample's treatment or condition label stands for: approximately 9-day PBMC culture with coronavirus spike peptide pools or control peptides (ViraFEST assay). The study used the ViraFEST assay, which expanded antigen-specific T cells with peptide pools and then identified expanded clonotypes by TCR sequencing. The absence of prior SARS-CoV-2 infection in healthy vaccine recipients was confirmed by negative nucleocapsid antibody tests before and after vaccination. PBMCs were cultured at about 2 million per well in IMDM supplemented with around 5.5% human AB serum and 10 IU/ml IL-2, with approximately 10 ug/ml peptide pools added. Half of the culture medium was replaced with fresh IL-2-containing medium on days 3 and 7. After about 11 days of culture, CD4+ T cells were isolated by negative selection using the EasySep CD4+ T cell isolation kit. Ficoll-Paque Plus gradient centrifugation was used to isolate PBMCs from whole blood, and the isolated PBMCs were then either used fresh or cryopreserved at -140C. Culture conditions were generally each tested in triplicate wells.

Details on this clonotype: Its antigen remains undetermined. Base qualities are not at hand, and no much larger clone is one base apart.

Libraries were built with PCR. TCR sequencing of DNA from cultured CD4+ T cells used the Oncomine TCR Beta short-read assay at the Johns Hopkins FTIC core. Genomic DNA was extracted from the cultured CD4+ T cells with the QIAamp micro DNA kit. Oncomine TCR Beta libraries from cultured CD4+ T cells were pooled using unique dual indexes and sequenced on an Illumina iSeq 100. In the authors' own workflow: Non-productive sequences were removed, and CDR3s not starting with C, not ending with F or W, or shorter than 7 amino acids were discarded. The MANAFEST web application identified antigen-specific clonotypes by comparing peptide-stimulated wells against reference wells and other culture wells. For a clone to be called positive, the clone needed an FDR below 0.05, an odds ratio above 5, and a productive frequency above 0.1% in at least two of three replicate wells. A clonotype counted as cross-reactive if it showed significant expansion both in the SARS-CoV-2 spike wells and in at least one common cold coronavirus spike condition. Levenshtein distances (stringdist) and unrooted phylogenetic trees (ape) in R version 3.6.1 were used to assess CDR3 homology. The public sequencing data were trimmed at Q25 with fastp and processed into clonotypes with MiXCR by TCRdb, which kept only in-frame beta chains. One record per CDR3 amino acid sequence lists the most common genes and DNA. TCRdb's processing, not the authors' own work, is the source of the V and J calls. Counted in this sample were just over 20,000 distinct CDR3 sequences; approximately 59% of them appeared once. More than 20% of the sample rests with the top ten.

Trimming at the junction amounts to 1 base on V and 1 base on J, and the germline ends lie 7 bases apart. The CDR3 runs 14 amino acids, cysteine and phenylalanine included. This entry keeps only the CDR3 DNA: 42 bases, framed from base 1. For CDR1 and CDR2, the germline V gene (reference sequence) lists GTSNPN and SVGIG. The sequence derives from a human donor who received a COVID-19 vaccine. The sequence joins TRBV30 to TRBJ2-2, with the identity of the D gene unclear. The specimen comprised CD4+ T cells from blood, cultured in vitro, sampled before SARS-CoV-2 vaccination. Here the CDR3 is given as CAWSAGRNTGELFF. The DNA reads TGTGCCTGGAGTGCTGGGCGGAACACCGGGGAGCTGTTTTTT.